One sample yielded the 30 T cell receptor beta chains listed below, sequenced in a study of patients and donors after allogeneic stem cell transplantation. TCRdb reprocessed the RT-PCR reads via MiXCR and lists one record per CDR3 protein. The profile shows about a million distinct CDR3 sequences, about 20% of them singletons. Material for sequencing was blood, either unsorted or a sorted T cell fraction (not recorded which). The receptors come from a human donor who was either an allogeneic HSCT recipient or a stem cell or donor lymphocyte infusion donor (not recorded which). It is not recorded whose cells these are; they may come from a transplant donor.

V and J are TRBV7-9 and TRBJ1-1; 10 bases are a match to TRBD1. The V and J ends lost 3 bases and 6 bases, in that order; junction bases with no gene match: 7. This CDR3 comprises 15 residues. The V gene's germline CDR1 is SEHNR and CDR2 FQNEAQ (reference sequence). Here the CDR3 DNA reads TGTGCCAGCAGCTTCCGAGGACAGGGGGTTTCTGAAGCTTTCTTT. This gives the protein CASSFRGQGVSEAFF.

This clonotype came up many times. Here the CDR3 DNA reads TGCAGCGTTGACTTGGACAGGAGAGCTTTCTTT. Its protein product is CSVDLDRRAFF. This rearrangement joins TRBV29-1 to TRBJ1-1; 7 nucleotides align to TRBD1. The V gene's germline CDR1 is SQVTM and CDR2 ANQGSEA. V gave up 3 bases and J gave up 10 bases; unmatched junction bases: 5. CDR3 length equals 11 residues.

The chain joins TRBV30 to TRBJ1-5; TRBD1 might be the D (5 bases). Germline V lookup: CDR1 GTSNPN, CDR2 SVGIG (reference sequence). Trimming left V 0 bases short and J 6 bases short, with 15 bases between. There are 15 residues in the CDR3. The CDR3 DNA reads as TGTGCCTGGAGTGTACCCACGGCAGGGATTCAGCCCCAGCATTTT. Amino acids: CAWSVPTAGIQPQHF.

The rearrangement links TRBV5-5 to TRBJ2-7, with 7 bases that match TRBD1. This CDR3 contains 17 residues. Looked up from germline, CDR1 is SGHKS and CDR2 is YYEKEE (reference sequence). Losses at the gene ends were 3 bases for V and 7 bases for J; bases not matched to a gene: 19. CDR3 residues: CASSWGLTGQKSGEQYF. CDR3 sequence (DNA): TGTGCCAGCAGCTGGGGGCTAACGGGACAGAAGTCCGGGGAGCAGTACTTC.

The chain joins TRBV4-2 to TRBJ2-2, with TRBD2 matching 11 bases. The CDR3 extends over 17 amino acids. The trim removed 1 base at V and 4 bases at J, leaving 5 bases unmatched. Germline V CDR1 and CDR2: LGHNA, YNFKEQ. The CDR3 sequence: CASSQVAGGPGTGELFF. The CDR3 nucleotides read TGTGCCAGCAGCCAAGTAGCGGGAGGGCCGGGCACCGGGGAGCTGTTTTTT.

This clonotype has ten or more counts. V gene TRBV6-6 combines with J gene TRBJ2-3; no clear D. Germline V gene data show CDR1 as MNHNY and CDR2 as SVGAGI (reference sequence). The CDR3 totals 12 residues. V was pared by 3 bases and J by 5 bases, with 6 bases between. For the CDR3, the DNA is TGTGCCAGCAGTTATCGTGGAGATACGCAGTATTTT. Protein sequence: CASSYRGDTQYF.

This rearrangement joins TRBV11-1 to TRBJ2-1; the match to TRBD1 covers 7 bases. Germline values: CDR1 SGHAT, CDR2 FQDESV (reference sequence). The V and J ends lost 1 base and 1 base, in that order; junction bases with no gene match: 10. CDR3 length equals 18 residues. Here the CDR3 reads CASSLGTGTLVSYNEQFF. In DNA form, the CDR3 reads TGTGCCAGCAGCTTAGGGACAGGAACCCTAGTATCCTACAATGAGCAGTTCTTC.

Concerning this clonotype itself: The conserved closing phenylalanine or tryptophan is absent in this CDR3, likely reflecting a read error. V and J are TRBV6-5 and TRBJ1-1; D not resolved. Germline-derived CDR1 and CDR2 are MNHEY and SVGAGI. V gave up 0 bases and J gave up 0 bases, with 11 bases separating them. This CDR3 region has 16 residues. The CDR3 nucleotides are TGTGCCAGCAGTTACTCGAGCAGTCCGATGAACACTGAAGCTTTCTCT. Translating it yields CASSYSSSPMNTEAFS.

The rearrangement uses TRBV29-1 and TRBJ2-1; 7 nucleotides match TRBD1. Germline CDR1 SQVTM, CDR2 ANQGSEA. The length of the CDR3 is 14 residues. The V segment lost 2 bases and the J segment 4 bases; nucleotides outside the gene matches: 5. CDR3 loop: CSVETGVGYNEQFF. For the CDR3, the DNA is TGCAGCGTTGAAACAGGGGTAGGTTACAATGAGCAGTTCTTC.

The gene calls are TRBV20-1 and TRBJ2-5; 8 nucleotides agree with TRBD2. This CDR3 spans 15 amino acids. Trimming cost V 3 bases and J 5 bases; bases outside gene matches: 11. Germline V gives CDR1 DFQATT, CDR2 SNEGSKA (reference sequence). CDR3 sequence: CSASLSGGPRETQYF. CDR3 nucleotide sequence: TGCAGTGCTAGTTTAAGCGGGGGTCCACGGGAGACCCAGTACTTC.

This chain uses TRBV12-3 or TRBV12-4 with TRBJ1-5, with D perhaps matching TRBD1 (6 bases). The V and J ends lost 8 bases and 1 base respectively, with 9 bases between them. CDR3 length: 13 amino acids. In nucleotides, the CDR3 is TGTGCCAGCGTAGGACAGAGCAATCAGCCCCAGCATTTT. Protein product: CASVGQSNQPQHF.

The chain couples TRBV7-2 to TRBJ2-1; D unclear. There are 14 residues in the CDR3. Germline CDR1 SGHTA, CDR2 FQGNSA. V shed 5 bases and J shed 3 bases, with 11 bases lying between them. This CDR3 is CASSPSTVYNEQFF. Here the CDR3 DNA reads TGTGCCAGCAGCCCCTCGACTGTCTACAATGAGCAGTTCTTC.

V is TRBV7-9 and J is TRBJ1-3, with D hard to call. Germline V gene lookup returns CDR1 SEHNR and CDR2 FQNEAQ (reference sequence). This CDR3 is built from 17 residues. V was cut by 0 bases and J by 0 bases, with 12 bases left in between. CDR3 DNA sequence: TGTGCCAGCAGCTTAGCGGAGGGAGGTCTCTCTGGAAACACCATATATTTT. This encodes CASSLAEGGLSGNTIYF.

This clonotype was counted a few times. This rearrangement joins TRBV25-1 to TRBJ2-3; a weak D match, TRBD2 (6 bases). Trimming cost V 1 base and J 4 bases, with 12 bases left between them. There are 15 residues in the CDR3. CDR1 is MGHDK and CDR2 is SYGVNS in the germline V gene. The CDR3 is CASSEFQRAPDTQYF. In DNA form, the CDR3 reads TGTGCCAGCAGTGAATTTCAGCGGGCCCCAGATACGCAGTATTTT. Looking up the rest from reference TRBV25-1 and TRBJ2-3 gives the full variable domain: EADIYQTPRYLVIGTGKKITLECSQTMGHDKMYWYQQDPGMELHLIHYSYGVNSTEKGDLSSESTVSRIRTEHFPLTLESARPSHTSQYLCASSEFQRAPDTQYFGPGTRLTVL.

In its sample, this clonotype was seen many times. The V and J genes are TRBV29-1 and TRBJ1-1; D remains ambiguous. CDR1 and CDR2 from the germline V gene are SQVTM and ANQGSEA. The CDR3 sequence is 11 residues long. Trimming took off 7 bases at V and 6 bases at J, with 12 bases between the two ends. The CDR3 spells CSADVPAEAFF. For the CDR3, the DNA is TGCAGCGCCGACGTCCCGGCTGAAGCTTTCTTT.

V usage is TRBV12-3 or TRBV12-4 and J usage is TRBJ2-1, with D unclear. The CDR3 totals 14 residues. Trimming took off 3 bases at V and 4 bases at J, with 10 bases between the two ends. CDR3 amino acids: CASSFDTAYNEQFF. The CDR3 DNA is TGTGCCAGCAGTTTCGATACCGCATACAATGAGCAGTTCTTC.

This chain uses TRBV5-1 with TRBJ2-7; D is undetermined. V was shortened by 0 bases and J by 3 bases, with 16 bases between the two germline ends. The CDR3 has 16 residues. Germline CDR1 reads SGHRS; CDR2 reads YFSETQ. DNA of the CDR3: TGCGCCAGCAGCTTGGCCGGTCTGGACGCTGGCTACGAGCAGTACTTC. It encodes CASSLAGLDAGYEQYF. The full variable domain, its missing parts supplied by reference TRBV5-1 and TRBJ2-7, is KAGVTQTPRYLIKTRGQQVTLSCSPISGHRSVSWYQQTPGQGLQFLFEYFSETQRNKGNFPGRFSGRQFSNSRSEMNVSTLELGDSALYLCASSLAGLDAGYEQYFGPGTRLTVT.

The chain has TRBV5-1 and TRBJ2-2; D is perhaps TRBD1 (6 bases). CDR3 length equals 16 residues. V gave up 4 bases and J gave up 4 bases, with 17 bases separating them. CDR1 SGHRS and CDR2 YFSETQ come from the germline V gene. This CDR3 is CASSPDHRDVTGELFF. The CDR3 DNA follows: TGCGCCAGCAGCCCCGACCACAGGGATGTCACCGGGGAGCTGTTTTTT.

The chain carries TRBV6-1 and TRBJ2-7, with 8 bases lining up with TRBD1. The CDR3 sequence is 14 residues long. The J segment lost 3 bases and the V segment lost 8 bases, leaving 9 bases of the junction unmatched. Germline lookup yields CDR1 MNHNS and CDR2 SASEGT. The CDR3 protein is CASASNDRGYEQYF. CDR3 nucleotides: TGTGCCAGCGCGTCTAATGACAGGGGCTACGAGCAGTACTTC.

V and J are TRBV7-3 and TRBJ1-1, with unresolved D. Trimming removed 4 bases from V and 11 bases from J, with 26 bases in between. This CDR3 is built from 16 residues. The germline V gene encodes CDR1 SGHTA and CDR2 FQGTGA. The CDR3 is CASSSITLEVVGTAFF. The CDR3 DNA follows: TGTGCCAGCAGCTCGATTACGTTGGAGGTCGTGGGTACGGCTTTCTTT.

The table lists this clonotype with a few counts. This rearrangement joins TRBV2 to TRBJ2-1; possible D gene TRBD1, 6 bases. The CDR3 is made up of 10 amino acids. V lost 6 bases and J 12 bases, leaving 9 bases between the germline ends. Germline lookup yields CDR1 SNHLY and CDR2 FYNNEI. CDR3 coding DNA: TGTGCCAGCAGGCAGGGGTCGCAGTTCTTC. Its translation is CASRQGSQFF.

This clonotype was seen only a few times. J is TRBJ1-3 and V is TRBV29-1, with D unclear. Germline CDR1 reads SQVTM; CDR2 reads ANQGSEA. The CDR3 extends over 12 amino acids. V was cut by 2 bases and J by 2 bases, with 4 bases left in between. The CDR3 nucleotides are TGCAGCGTTGAATCGACTGGAAACACCATATATTTT. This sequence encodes CSVESTGNTIYF.

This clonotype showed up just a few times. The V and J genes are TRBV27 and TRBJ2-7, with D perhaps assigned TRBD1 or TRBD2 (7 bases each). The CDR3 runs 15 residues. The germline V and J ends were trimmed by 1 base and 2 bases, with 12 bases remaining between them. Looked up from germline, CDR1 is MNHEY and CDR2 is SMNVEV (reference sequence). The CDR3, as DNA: TGTGCCAGCAGTTTATGGGCAGGGGGGGCCTACGAGCAGTACTTC. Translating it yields CASSLWAGGAYEQYF.

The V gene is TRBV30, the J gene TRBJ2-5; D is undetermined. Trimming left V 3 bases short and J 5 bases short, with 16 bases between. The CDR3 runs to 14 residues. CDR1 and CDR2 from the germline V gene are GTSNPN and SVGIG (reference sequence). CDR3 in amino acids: CAWRKRTLGETQYF. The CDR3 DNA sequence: TGTGCCTGGAGGAAGCGCACACTGGGGGAGACCCAGTACTTC.

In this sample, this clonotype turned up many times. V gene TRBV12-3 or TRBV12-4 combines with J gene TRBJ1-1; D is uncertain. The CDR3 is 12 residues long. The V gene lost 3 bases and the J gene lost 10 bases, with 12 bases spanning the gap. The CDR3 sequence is CASSLGSAGAFF. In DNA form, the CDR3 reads TGTGCCAGCAGTTTGGGTTCAGCGGGAGCTTTCTTT.

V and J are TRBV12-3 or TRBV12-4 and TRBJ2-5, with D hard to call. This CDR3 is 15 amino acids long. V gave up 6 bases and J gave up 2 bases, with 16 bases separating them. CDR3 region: CASSPSVGVQETQYF. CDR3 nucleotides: TGTGCCAGCAGCCCGTCGGTGGGTGTACAAGAGACCCAGTACTTC.

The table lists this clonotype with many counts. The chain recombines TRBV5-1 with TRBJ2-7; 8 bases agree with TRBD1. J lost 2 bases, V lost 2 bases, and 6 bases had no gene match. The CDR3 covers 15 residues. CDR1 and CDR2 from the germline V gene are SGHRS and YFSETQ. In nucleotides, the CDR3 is TGCGCCAGCAGCTTTCGCCCACAGGGGGCCTACGAGCAGTACTTC. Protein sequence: CASSFRPQGAYEQYF.

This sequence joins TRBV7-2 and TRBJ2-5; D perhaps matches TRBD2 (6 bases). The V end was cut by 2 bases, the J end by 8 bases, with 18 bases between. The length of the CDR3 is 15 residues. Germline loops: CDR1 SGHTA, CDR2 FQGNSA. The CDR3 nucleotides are TGTGCCAGCAGCTTACGCGCGGGGCTCCCTGAAACCCAGTACTTC. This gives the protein CASSLRAGLPETQYF.

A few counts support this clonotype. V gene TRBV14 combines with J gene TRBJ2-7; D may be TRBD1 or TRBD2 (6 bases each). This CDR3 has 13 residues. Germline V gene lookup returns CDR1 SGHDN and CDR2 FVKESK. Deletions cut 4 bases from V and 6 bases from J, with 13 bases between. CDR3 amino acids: CASSPRGPGEQYF. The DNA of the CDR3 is TGTGCCAGCAGCCCCCGGGGGCCTGGCGAGCAGTACTTC.

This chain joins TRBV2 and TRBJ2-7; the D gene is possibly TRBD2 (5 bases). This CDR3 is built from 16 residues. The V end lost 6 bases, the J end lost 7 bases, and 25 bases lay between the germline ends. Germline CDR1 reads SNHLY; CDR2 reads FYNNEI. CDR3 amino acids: CASSYSRRGSLQEQYF. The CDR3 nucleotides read TGTGCCAGCAGCTACAGTCGACGGGGATCCTTACAGGAGCAGTACTTC.